This T cell receptor (beta chain) is drawn from a study of tumor-infiltrating lymphocytes in primary liver carcinoma (dated by TCRdb to 2015 to 2018). Describing the broader study: Hepatocellular carcinoma (four) or combined HCC and intrahepatic cholangiocarcinoma (one) was present in the five patients, who were three men and two women aged 30 to 69 years. The study combined TCRbeta repertoire sequencing, expression microarrays and whole-exome sequencing across five regions of each liver tumor, with adjacent normal tissue and blood. Tumors of the five patients were stage T1-T3 N0M0 with maximum diameters of roughly 4.2 to 11 cm. Each sample produced about 3.5 to 7.13 million productive TCRbeta reads, and read depth showed no significant difference between tissue types. Repertoires from technical replicates were highly reproducible, with mean shared-clone rates roughly 0.9 and correlation coefficients above 0.95. A total of about 35 specimens from 5 patients, comprising approximately 25 tumor regions, 5 adjacent noncancerous liver tissues and 5 peripheral blood samples, were covered by TCRbeta repertoire sequencing.

Total RNA and DNA were co-extracted from roughly 20-30 mg of bulk tissue with the AllPrep DNA/RNA mini kit, without cell sorting. Four or five patients with histopathologically diagnosed primary liver carcinoma underwent surgical resection in China between 2015 and March 2016. Patients had chronic HBV infection and were treatment-naive at sampling. Pieces of fresh tumor and adjacent tissue were cut in half, with one half kept in RNAlater at -80 degrees C and the other half sent for histology. As concerns this clonotype: Its antigen remains undetermined. The junction departs from germline at one end; a sequencing error may be responsible.

A constant-region primer and ProtoScript II reverse transcriptase were used to reverse-transcribe TCRbeta-specific cDNA from roughly 500 ng total RNA. Three nested multiplex PCR rounds, following a slightly modified ARM-PCR procedure, were used to build the TCRbeta libraries. Sample barcodes and Illumina adapters were added in a final 25-cycle PCR with Deep VentR polymerase. Before sequencing, amplicons of 200-500 bp were purified from gel using a QIAquick gel extraction kit. An Illumina HiSeq 2500 was used to sequence the TCRbeta amplicons with 250-bp paired-end reads. For the original study's pipeline: To recover full CDR3 sequences, reads were quality-trimmed using Trimmomatic v0.33 and paired reads were then merged using FLASH v1.2.11. MiGEC v1.2.1b assigned V, D and J germline segments to the rearranged TCRbeta sequences. Clonotype statistics and Shannon-Wiener diversity indices were calculated with VDJtools v1.0.0. Except for diversity analysis, only the 250 most abundant clonotypes of each sample were used in subsequent analyses to reduce sampling bias. Through fastp at Q25 and MiXCR, TCRdb rebuilt clones from the public reads, retaining in-frame beta chains. One record per CDR3 amino acid sequence lists the most common genes and DNA. The V and J calls were determined by TCRdb, not by the authors. The sample has approximately 46,000 distinct CDR3 sequences on record, 75% of them singletons. In total, the top ten clones hold roughly 38% of the sample.

General study outcomes and caveats: Bulk unsorted samples precluded comparing CD4+ and CD8+ T cell repertoires. Because only the TCR beta chain was sequenced and unpaired alpha chains were not captured, true repertoire diversity is likely underestimated. The study included only four or five patients, and the authors note findings should be validated in a larger study. Pairs of tumor regions showed greater repertoire overlap (mean around 35%) than tumor-adjacent pairs (17%) or tumor-blood pairs (approximately 15%), which is consistent with antigen-driven expansion. The top 250 clones made up a significantly larger repertoire fraction in tumors than in blood (p = 0.039).

The receptor's source is a woman younger than 45 with primary liver carcinoma and hepatitis B virus infection. Input material: tumor-adjacent normal liver tissue.

DNA sequence: TGTGCCAGCAGTTATCAAGCGCAGCAGCCCCAGCGTTTT. Translated, this is CASSYQAQQPQRF. Recombination connected TRBV6-2 or TRBV6-3 to TRBJ1-5; the D gene assignment is ambiguous. The CDR3 holds 13 amino acids from the cysteine to the phenylalanine. Left in the record is the CDR3 DNA by itself, 39 bases read in frame from the first base. The germline V gene sets CDR1 to MNHEY and CDR2 to SVGEGT.